Following are 10 T cell receptor beta chains from one sample sequenced in a study of blood T cell repertoires in COVID-19 (TCRdb year 2020). Libraries were made using the immunoSEQ multiplex PCR assay. TCRdb carries this immuneACCESS record with in-frame sequences only. Its versions omit some clonotypes, under half of them owing to an unresolved V gene in the studies checked, with the rest unexplained. The sample profile shows tens of thousands of clones; 70% to 90% of them were found once. The ten top clones hold around 17% of the sample. The sequenced material came from peripheral blood. The receptors shown here come from a human donor in a cohort sampled during active COVID-19.

This chain uses TRBV19 with TRBJ1-2, with TRBD1 matching over 8 bases. From germline, CDR1 is LNHDA and CDR2 SQIVND (reference sequence). V dropped 5 bases and J dropped 8; count of bases not matched to a gene: 7. The CDR3 is 13 amino acids. As DNA, the CDR3 is TGTGCCAGTAGTTTGACAGGGGAGAGGGGCTACACCTTC. Translating it yields CASSLTGERGYTF. The full variable domain, with the rest looked up from reference TRBV19 and TRBJ1-2, is DGGITQSPKYLFRKEGQNVTLSCEQNLNHDAMYWYRQDPGQGLRLIYYSQIVNDFQKGDIAEGYSVSREKKESFPLTVTSAQKNPTAFYLCASSLTGERGYTFGSGTRLTVV.

This chain links TRBV5-6 with TRBJ1-3, with D unresolved. Germline CDR1 SGHDT, CDR2 YYEEEE. Trimming cost V 5 bases and J 0 bases, with 9 bases left between them. The CDR3 extends over 14 amino acids. CDR3 residues: CASSVVSSGNTIYF. The CDR3 DNA sequence: TGTGCCAGCAGTGTGGTGAGCTCTGGAAACACCATATATTTT.

V gene TRBV5-1 combines with J gene TRBJ1-1; D may be TRBD1 (6 bases). The V end lost 4 bases, the J end lost 6 bases, and 13 bases lay between the germline ends. The CDR3 has 13 residues. The germline V gene encodes CDR1 SGHRS and CDR2 YFSETQ. The CDR3 here is CASSAQGTAEAFF. The CDR3 nucleotides are TGCGCCAGCAGCGCGCAGGGGACCGCTGAAGCTTTCTTT.

This clone was detected only once. V gene TRBV6-2 or TRBV6-3 combines with J gene TRBJ2-7, with D possibly matching TRBD1 (6 bases). The CDR3 spans 15 residues. V was clipped by 5 bases and J by 2 bases, with 16 bases between them. From germline, CDR1 is MNHEY and CDR2 SVGEGT. The chain's CDR3 is CASSPTGFGAYEQYF. CDR3 in DNA: TGTGCCAGCAGTCCAACAGGGTTCGGGGCCTACGAGCAGTACTTC.

In its sample, this clone was seen once. CDR3 in amino acids: CASSDPSGGSTDTQYF. CDR3 coding DNA: TGTGCCAGCAGCGACCCGAGCGGGGGGAGCACAGATACGCAGTATTTT. V gene TRBV3-1 (or the pseudogene TRBV3-2) combines with J gene TRBJ2-3, with 9 bases lining up with TRBD2. CDR1 and CDR2 from the germline V gene are LGHDT and YNNKEL (reference sequence). The CDR3 has 16 residues. V trimming: 5 bases; J trimming: 0 bases; junction bases outside the gene matches: 6.

The rearrangement links TRBV27 to TRBJ1-2, with TRBD1 matching 10 bases. From germline, CDR1 is MNHEY and CDR2 SMNVEV (reference sequence). The CDR3 loop spans 14 amino acids. Germline trimming cut 6 bases from V and 7 bases from J; bases unmatched to any gene: 8. The CDR3 protein is CASSYRQGALGYTF. The CDR3 bases are TGTGCCAGCAGCTACAGACAGGGGGCGCTTGGCTACACCTTC.

The V gene is TRBV19, the J gene TRBJ1-1; D not resolved. V dropped 4 bases and J dropped 7 bases, with 10 bases sitting between them. The CDR3 runs to 12 residues. Germline CDR1 is LNHDA and CDR2 is SQIVND (reference sequence). CDR3 sequence: CASSRRGVEAFF. CDR3 nucleotides: TGTGCCAGTAGTAGGCGGGGTGTTGAAGCTTTCTTT.

Only one count was recorded for this clone. The chain joins TRBV5-1 to TRBJ2-3; TRBD2 aligns across 8 bases. Germline V gene sequence: CDR1 SGHRS, CDR2 YFSETQ. After removal of 0 bases from V and 6 bases from J, the junction contained 9 bases not matched to a gene. This CDR3 comprises 16 residues. The CDR3 nucleotides read TGCGCCAGCAGCTTGGGCGGGGGGCCCCTCGTTGATACGCAGTATTTT. It is translated as CASSLGGGPLVDTQYF.

The chain has TRBV5-1 and TRBJ1-1; D possibly corresponds to TRBD1 (5 bases). The CDR3 extends over 14 amino acids. V lost 4 bases and J 2 bases, leaving 12 bases between the germline ends. Germline CDR1 and CDR2: SGHRS and YFSETQ. CDR3 bases: TGCGCCAGCAGCCAGCAGGGTGTTAACACTGAAGCTTTCTTT. It codes for CASSQQGVNTEAFF.

The chain has TRBV6-2 or TRBV6-3 and TRBJ2-2; 11 nucleotides agree with TRBD2. CDR1 is MNHEY and CDR2 is SVGEGT in the germline V gene. The CDR3 is made up of 19 amino acids. V gave up 6 bases and J gave up 0 bases; unmatched junction bases: 12. The CDR3 sequence: CASSRARTTSGANTGELFF. The CDR3 DNA reads TGTGCCAGCAGCCGAGCGCGGACGACTAGCGGGGCGAACACCGGGGAGCTGTTTTTT.